This TCR beta chain was obtained from a study of shared clonotypes between healthy human individuals. In the study overall: The cohort had a couple of women and a few men, ages 18 to 49. CD4 naive and CD4 memory each took three plates per donor, while CD8 naive took two and CD8 memory one.

A roughly 200 ng quantity of DNA, 29,000 or so T cell genomes, went into the sorted-subset replicate PCRs. Generated by immunoSEQ multiplex PCR, the TCRdb table keeps only in-frame clones and is missing some. Counted here are over 2 million clones, just under 95% occurring once; the ten biggest clones make up 0.37%. Concerning this clone itself: Its matching antigen is unknown. At one of its ends the junction is not consistent with the germline gene, which may arise from a read error.

CDR3 length: 12 residues. Germline V gene lookup returns CDR1 LNHDA and CDR2 SQIVND (reference sequence). Study results and caveats: Memory subsets generally showed lower estimated richness than naive subsets.

What was sequenced was naive CD4+ T cells from PBMCs. The subset was: CD45RA+ positively selected. The TCR comes from a man younger than 35 in good health. Some clones in this sample may be carry-over from other donors' samples. V gene TRBV19 combines with J gene TRBJ2-3; D uncertain. CDR3 DNA: TGTGCCAGTACCGGTAGCACTGATACGCAGTATTTT. Translating it yields CASTGSTDTQYF.